The subject of this entry is one T cell receptor (beta chain). Its antigen is currently unknown. This sample was taken from a study of OX40 agonist ivuxolimab in advanced cancers. Findings and caveats of the study: Expanded peripheral T-cell antigen specificity went undetermined.

The method was immunoSEQ multiplex PCR; TCRdb's version includes in-frame clones alone and lacks a portion of them. This sample has about 79,000 clones; 85% to 95% occur once, and the top ten carry 9.5% to 12%. The sequences come from CD4+ or CD8+ T cells sorted from blood, collected in a trial of the OX40 agonist ivuxolimab. This sequence originates from an adult with an advanced solid tumor such as melanoma, head and neck, liver or kidney cancer.

The CDR3 spells CASSIGTGVQPQHF. CDR3 bases: TGTGCCAGTAGTATAGGAACAGGGGTCCAGCCCCAGCATTTT. V gene TRBV19 combines with J gene TRBJ1-5, with 7 positions matching TRBD1. The ends lost 1 base at V and 7 bases at J; junction bases unmatched: 4. Germline values: CDR1 LNHDA, CDR2 SQIVND (reference sequence). The CDR3 length is 14 residues.